This TCR beta chain appears in the sequencing data of a study of blood T cells in healthy people across ages. This CDR3 spans 14 amino acids. Germline-derived CDR1 and CDR2 are SGHNT and YYREEE (reference sequence). V shed 2 bases and J 4 bases; nucleotides not matched to a gene: 4. The second PCR ran roughly 6 to 11 cycles with a sample-barcoded 5' primer and J-beta primers. One entry per CDR3 protein, called by TCRdb with MiXCR from the 5' RACE reads. The repertoire consists of under 2 million distinct CDR3 sequences, with roughly a third occurring once and the leading ten covering about 11%. The receptor was isolated from a woman under 40 in good health. The specimen sequenced was blood. This chain uses TRBV5-4 with TRBJ2-3; TRBD1 matches at 7 bases. CDR3 nucleotides: TGTGCCAGCAGCTTATGGCAGGGGGCAGATACGCAGTATTTT. Translated, it gives CASSLWQGADTQYF.